This T cell receptor (beta chain) was sequenced during a study of cytomegalovirus exposure and HLA in healthy donors. V was cut by 5 bases and J by 9 bases, with 23 bases left in between. This CDR3 is built from 15 residues. CDR1 and CDR2 (germline): SGHTA, FQGTGA. This PCR relied on a set of 60 Vbeta primers and 13 Jbeta primers. The protocol was immunoSEQ multiplex PCR, while the TCRdb copy is restricted to in-frame clones and leaves out a portion. The sample records about 130,000 clones, approximately 82% being singletons. The count of this clone is one. The TCR was taken from a man younger than 30 in good health and CMV-seropositive. The V call is TRBV7-3, the J call TRBJ2-7; D is ambiguous. Sequenced material: PBMCs. CDR3 DNA: TGTGCCAGCAGCCCGGTTACTACTTTGGATGTTGTGCAGTACTTC. Translation gives CASSPVTTLDVVQYF. Using reference TRBV7-3 and TRBJ2-7 for the parts outside the CDR3, the full variable domain is GAGVSQTPSNKVTEKGKYVELRCDPISGHTALYWYRQSLGQGPEFLIYFQGTGAADDSGLPNDRFFAVRPEGSVSTLKIQRTERGDSAVYLCASSPVTTLDVVQYFGPGTRLTVT.